These T cell receptor beta chains were read from a single sample in a study of blood T cells in healthy people across ages. TCRdb analysed the 5' RACE reads with MiXCR anew, one entry per CDR3 protein. The table has hundreds of thousands of distinct CDR3 sequences, roughly 58% seen once; the top ten hold around 37%. The sample taken for sequencing was blood. All receptors come from a man aged 55 to 70 in good health. Each CDR3 is given with its conserved first and last residue. The D gene is left open where the match is weak. Size tells how often a clone was seen (once, few, many) or the class of an expanded clone, and some rows leave it out.

J | D | size | V | DNA | CDR3
TRBJ1-2 | - | few | TRBV28 | TGTGCCAGCAGTTTTGACAGGCTGGGCTACACCTTC | CASSFDRLGYTF
TRBJ1-5 | TRBD1 | - | TRBV20-1 | TGCAGTGCTAGCGCAGGGGGTTTTAGCAATCAGCCCCAGCATTTT | CSASAGGFSNQPQHF
TRBJ2-1 | - | many | TRBV4-2 | TGTGCCAGCAGCCAAGACCCAAGCTCCTACAATGAGCAGTTCTTC | CASSQDPSSYNEQFF
TRBJ2-7 | - | once | TRBV21-1 | TGTGCCAGCGGAAAAGAGAGCGGGACAGGGTTATACGAGCAGTACTTC | CASGKESGTGLYEQYF
TRBJ2-1 | - | - | TRBV20-1 | TGCAGTGCTAGCGGGGGGCCTCGCTCCCCCAATGAGCAGTTCTTC | CSASGGPRSPNEQFF
TRBJ2-1 | - | - | TRBV6-5 | TGTGCCAGCAGTTACGGTACCCGGAATCCCAATGAGCAGTTCTTC | CASSYGTRNPNEQFF
TRBJ2-7 | - | many | TRBV7-9 | TGTGCCAGCAGCCCATCGGGCAGCTCCTACGAGCAGTACTTC | CASSPSGSSYEQYF
TRBJ2-1 | - | - | TRBV7-9 | TGTGCCAGCACCCTAGGGACTGAGCAGTTCTTC | CASTLGTEQFF
TRBJ2-7 | TRBD1 | few | TRBV6-5 | TGTGCCAGCAGTACCGGGACAGGCGAGCAGTACTTC | CASSTGTGEQYF
TRBJ2-1 | - | - | TRBV18 | TGTGCCAGCTCACCCTCGAGTATCGATGAGCAGTTCTTC | CASSPSSIDEQFF
TRBJ2-1 | TRBD2 | - | TRBV5-1 | TGCGCCAGCAGCCCCCCGGGACTAGCGGGGGCCCACACGTACAATGAGCAGTTCTTC | CASSPPGLAGAHTYNEQFF
TRBJ2-5 | - | few | TRBV29-1 | TGCAGCGTTGATGACAGGCAAGAGACCCAGTACTTC | CSVDDRQETQYF
TRBJ2-1 | - | - | TRBV6-5 | TGTGCCAGCAGTTACTCGATCGGGGGGCAGGGGTTCTTC | CASSYSIGGQGFF
TRBJ2-1 | TRBD1 | - | TRBV20-1 | TGCAGTGCCAGGGACAGGGTCGGATTCGATGAGCAGTTCTTC | CSARDRVGFDEQFF
TRBJ2-3 | - | - | TRBV7-2 | TGTGCCAGCAGCGATCTAGCGTCTAGCACAGATACGCAGTATTTT | CASSDLASSTDTQYF
TRBJ1-2 | TRBD1 | - | TRBV29-1 | TGCAGCGTTGAAGTTGGACAGGGGGTTTCTGGCTACACCTTC | CSVEVGQGVSGYTF
TRBJ2-6 | - | few | TRBV5-1 | TGCGCCAGCAGCTCGGAAGGGACTCCCCTCTCTGGGGCCAACGTCCTGACTTTC | CASSSEGTPLSGANVLTF
TRBJ2-3 | - | once | TRBV2 | TGTGCCAGCATGACTAGGGCGGATACGCAGTATTTT | CASMTRADTQYF